The 30 T cell receptor beta chains below were found in one sample sequenced in a study of cytomegalovirus exposure and HLA in healthy donors. Primers: 60 Vbeta forward and 13 Jbeta reverse. TCRdb's table, derived via immunoSEQ multiplex PCR, lists solely in-frame clones and lacks some. This sample has 180,000 or so clones, with 80% found just once. The sample was PBMCs. These receptors all stem from a woman younger than 45 in good health and CMV-seronegative.

The V and J genes are TRBV6-6 and TRBJ2-1; tentatively, D is TRBD1 (6 bases). V was shortened by 8 bases and J by 7 bases, with 15 bases between the two germline ends. The CDR3 length is 13 residues. CDR1 is MNHNY and CDR2 is SVGAGI in the germline V gene (reference sequence). CDR3 nucleotides: TGTGCCAGCGATATGGCAGGGGAAAATGAGCAGTTCTTC. It encodes CASDMAGENEQFF.

This clone appeared a few times. The V gene is TRBV11-2, the J gene TRBJ1-6; TRBD1 is a possible D gene (5 bases). CDR3 length: 14 residues. The V end lost 6 bases, the J end lost 7 bases, and 13 bases lay between the germline ends. CDR1 is SGHAT and CDR2 is FQNNGV in the germline V gene. The CDR3 protein is CASRPGSANSPLHF. DNA for the CDR3: TGTGCCAGCAGACCAGGGTCTGCGAATTCACCCCTCCACTTT.

The rearrangement joins TRBV2 to TRBJ2-5; TRBD1 matches at 10 bases. The V and J ends lost 6 bases and 5 bases, in that order; junction bases with no gene match: 6. Germline V CDR1 and CDR2: SNHLY, FYNNEI. The CDR3 extends over 14 amino acids. This CDR3 reads CASRGDRGSETQYF. In nucleotides, the CDR3 is TGTGCCAGCAGGGGGGACAGGGGTAGTGAGACCCAGTACTTC.

V usage is TRBV9 and J usage is TRBJ2-2; D ambiguous. Deletions cut 4 bases from V and 3 bases from J, with 13 bases between. CDR3 length: 15 residues. CDR1 is SGDLS, CDR2 YYNGEE, per germline. The CDR3, as DNA: TGTGCCAGCAGCCCAGGTGTGTCGGACACCGGGGAGCTGTTTTTT. Residues: CASSPGVSDTGELFF. Full variable domain (remainder filled in from reference TRBV9 and TRBJ2-2): DSGVTQTPKHLITATGQRVTLRCSPRSGDLSVYWYQQSLDQGLQFLIQYYNGEERAKGNILERFSAQQFPDLHSELNLSSLELGDSALYFCASSPGVSDTGELFFGEGSRLTVL.

CDR3 DNA: TGTGCCAGCAGCTCACTGGACAGGGGAAATTCACCCCTCCACTTT. It translates to CASSSLDRGNSPLHF. The chain combines TRBV7-2 with TRBJ1-6; 9 bases agree with TRBD1. In germline, CDR1 is SGHTA, CDR2 FQGNSA. The trim removed 4 bases at V and 7 bases at J, leaving 5 bases unmatched. The CDR3 is 15 amino acids.

This clone was detected a few times. This chain links TRBV5-3 with TRBJ2-7; D is ambiguous. Being an ORF, TRBV5-3 has a function that is uncertain. The V and J ends lost 4 bases and 7 bases respectively, with 12 bases between them. The CDR3 consists of 12 residues. Here the CDR3 DNA reads TGTGCCAGAAGCCCCTCCAGCGTAGAGCAGTACTTC. Its translation is CARSPSSVEQYF.

The chain carries TRBV2 and TRBJ1-1; D is undetermined. This CDR3 is 14 amino acids long. V lost 1 base and J lost 3, with 9 bases in between. Looked up from germline, CDR1 is SNHLY and CDR2 is FYNNEI. The CDR3: CASSEGDTDTEAFF. In nucleotides, the CDR3 is TGTGCCAGCAGTGAAGGTGACACCGACACTGAAGCTTTCTTT.

The rearrangement uses TRBV7-6 and TRBJ1-4; D uncertain. V was clipped by 3 bases and J by 8 bases, with 10 bases between them. CDR1 is SGHVS, CDR2 FNYEAQ, per germline. The CDR3 consists of 13 residues. The CDR3 region has the DNA TGTGCCAGCAGCTTCAAGCCGGGAGAAAAACTGTTTTTT. Protein sequence: CASSFKPGEKLFF.

The rearrangement links TRBV5-1 to TRBJ2-7; TRBD2 aligns across 14 bases. Germline V gene data show CDR1 as SGHRS and CDR2 as YFSETQ. The CDR3 loop spans 16 amino acids. With V trimmed by 3 bases and J by 0 bases, 2 bases remained unmatched. The CDR3 region is CASSSGTSGGSYEQYF. Here the CDR3 DNA reads TGCGCCAGCAGCTCCGGGACTAGCGGGGGCTCCTACGAGCAGTACTTC.

The rearrangement uses TRBV6-5 and TRBJ2-7, with 7 bases aligning to TRBD1. J lost 0 bases, V lost 0 bases, and 2 bases had no gene match. Looked up from germline, CDR1 is MNHEY and CDR2 is SVGAGI. The CDR3 is 15 residues long. The CDR3 nucleotides are TGTGCCAGCAGTTACTCGGGGACAGTCTCCTACGAGCAGTACTTC. This codes for CASSYSGTVSYEQYF.

This clone was detected only a few times. V is TRBV29-1 and J is TRBJ1-4; 8 nucleotides align to TRBD1. CDR1 is SQVTM and CDR2 is ANQGSEA in the germline V gene. The CDR3 sequence is 11 residues long. J gave up 12 bases and V 6 bases, and 6 bases lay outside the gene matches. The CDR3 region is CSVGQGRELFF. The CDR3, as DNA: TGCAGCGTCGGACAGGGTCGGGAACTGTTTTTT. Drawing the rest from reference TRBV29-1 and TRBJ1-4, the complete variable domain is SAVISQKPSRDICQRGTSLTIQCQVDSQVTMMFWYRQQPGQSLTLIATANQGSEATYESGFVIDKFPISRPNLTFSTLTVSNMSPEDSSIYLCSVGQGRELFFGSGTQLSVL.

The chain uses TRBV6-7 and TRBJ2-1; the D gene is possibly TRBD1 (5 bases). TRBV6-7 is annotated as an ORF whose role is uncertain. The ends were cut back, 0 bases at V and 9 bases at J, with 12 bases in the middle. CDR3 length: 14 amino acids. The CDR3 sequence: CASSYSDTGGEQFF. In DNA, the CDR3 is TGTGCCAGCAGTTACTCGGACACCGGCGGTGAGCAGTTCTTC.

The chain has TRBV7-8 and TRBJ2-1; TRBD1 is a possible D gene (6 bases). Germline V gives CDR1 SGHVS, CDR2 FQNEAQ. Trimming cost V 0 bases and J 10 bases, with 19 bases left between them. The CDR3 is 16 amino acids. CDR3 sequence: CASSLAGAGPLGEQFF. CDR3 bases: TGTGCCAGCAGCTTAGCGGGGGCTGGCCCCCTAGGGGAGCAGTTCTTC.

The chain employs TRBV6-5 and TRBJ1-2; maybe TRBD1 (5 bases). From germline, CDR1 is MNHEY and CDR2 SVGAGI. CDR3 length equals 13 residues. Trimming stripped 2 bases from V and 4 bases from J, with 8 bases between. CDR3 sequence: CASSYRQLYGYTF. The CDR3 DNA reads as TGTGCCAGCAGTTACAGACAGCTCTATGGCTACACCTTC.

The chain carries TRBV30 and TRBJ1-2; D unclear. Germline CDR1 and CDR2: GTSNPN and SVGIG (reference sequence). Trimming left V 2 bases short and J 5 bases short, with 12 bases between. The CDR3 totals 13 residues. The CDR3 reads CAWSPTGLYGYTF. Written as DNA, the CDR3 is TGTGCCTGGAGTCCGACTGGTTTATATGGCTACACCTTC. Full variable domain (remainder filled in from reference TRBV30 and TRBJ1-2): SQTIHQWPATLVQPVGSPLSLECTVEGTSNPNLYWYRQAAGRGLQLLFYSVGIGQISSEVPQNLSASRPQDRQFILSSKKLLLSDSGFYLCAWSPTGLYGYTFGSGTRLTVV.

As for this clone: At one end the junction does not follow the germline gene, possibly because of a read error. This chain joins TRBV12-5 and TRBJ2-1; D not resolved. This CDR3 is built from 13 residues. Germline V gives CDR1 LGHNT, CDR2 FRNRAP. In nucleotides, the CDR3 is TGTGCTAGTGGTCAAAACCCCAGGAACTCGGCGATCTTC. Translated: CASGQNPRNSAIF.

This clone was picked up a small number of times. A read error may produce the germline difference seen at one junction end. J is TRBJ2-5 and V is TRBV25-1; 9 bases align to TRBD1. CDR3 size: 15 residues. Germline CDR1 is MGHDK and CDR2 is SYGVNS. This chain's CDR3 is CASRSGQGNQETQYF. DNA for the CDR3: TGTGCCAGCAGATCGGGACAGGGTAACCAGGAGACCCAGTACTTC.

This sequence joins TRBV4-1 and TRBJ2-3, with D possibly TRBD2 on 5 matching bases. CDR1 is MGHRA, CDR2 YSYEKL, per germline. Trimming left V 4 bases short and J 3 bases short, with 17 bases between. The CDR3 length is 16 residues. This CDR3 reads CASSPEAVAPTDTQYF. CDR3 DNA sequence: TGCGCCAGCAGCCCAGAGGCGGTAGCGCCTACAGATACGCAGTATTTT.

The chain has TRBV15 and TRBJ1-3, with D possibly being TRBD1 (5 bases). Germline loops: CDR1 LNHNV, CDR2 YYDKDF (reference sequence). The length of the CDR3 is 19 residues. V shed 0 bases and J shed 0 bases, with 18 bases lying between them. The CDR3 loop is CATSRDYGGGLLSGNTIYF. As DNA, the CDR3 is TGTGCCACCAGCAGAGATTATGGGGGAGGCCTACTCTCTGGAAACACCATATATTTT.

The CDR3 coding sequence is TGTGCCAGCAGCGGACAGGGCGGCAATCAGCCCCAGCATTTT. Protein product: CASSGQGGNQPQHF. The V call is TRBV7-9, the J call TRBJ1-5, with 8 positions matching TRBD1. The germline V gene has CDR1 SEHNR and CDR2 FQNEAQ (reference sequence). J gave up 2 bases and V 5 bases, and 2 bases lay outside the gene matches. The length of the CDR3 is 14 residues.

The V gene is TRBV21-1, the J gene TRBJ2-3; whether TRBD2, the table's D call, matches the DNA was not checked. TRBV21-1 is flagged as a pseudogene. CDR3 length: 17 amino acids. The CDR3 DNA reads as TGTGCCAGCAGCAGAAGGGCGAGCGGGGGGAGGGCAGATACGCAGTATTTT. Residues: CASSRRASGGRADTQYF.

The gene calls are TRBV27 and TRBJ1-2; D uncertain. Trimming removed 6 bases from V and 3 bases from J, with 8 bases in between. Germline V gene data show CDR1 as MNHEY and CDR2 as SMNVEV (reference sequence). CDR3 length: 12 residues. This CDR3 reads CASRKHDYGYTF. The CDR3 DNA follows: TGTGCCAGCAGAAAACACGACTATGGCTACACCTTC.

The rearrangement joins TRBV4-2 to TRBJ1-1; 7 bases are a match to TRBD1. The length of the CDR3 is 14 residues. Germline V gene data show CDR1 as LGHNA and CDR2 as YNFKEQ. The trim removed 4 bases at V and 4 bases at J, leaving 6 bases unmatched. CDR3 bases: TGTGCCAGCAGCCCCACCGGACAGGCCACTGAAGCTTTCTTT. Translation gives CASSPTGQATEAFF.

The rearrangement uses TRBV6-6 and TRBJ1-3; D is undetermined. Trimming left V 7 bases short and J 0 bases short, with 13 bases between. Looked up from germline, CDR1 is MNHNY and CDR2 is SVGAGI (reference sequence). The CDR3 covers 15 residues. The CDR3 sequence: CASKARRSSGNTIYF. The CDR3, as DNA: TGTGCCAGCAAGGCCAGACGGAGCTCTGGAAACACCATATATTTT.

CDR3: CASSLGPGVVTNEKLFF. For the CDR3, the DNA is TGTGCCAGCAGCTTGGGACCGGGGGTGGTAACTAATGAAAAACTGTTTTTT. This chain uses TRBV5-6 with TRBJ1-4, with a weak D call TRBD1 (5 bases). The CDR3 is 17 amino acids. V lost 0 bases and J lost 1, with 13 bases in between. Germline loops: CDR1 SGHDT, CDR2 YYEEEE. The variable domain in full, completed from reference TRBV5-6 and TRBJ1-4, reads DAGVTQSPTHLIKTRGQQVTLRCSPKSGHDTVSWYQQALGQGPQFIFQYYEEEERQRGNFPDRFSGHQFPNYSSELNVNALLLGDSALYLCASSLGPGVVTNEKLFFGSGTQLSVL.

This chain connects TRBV2 to TRBJ1-6, with a weak D call TRBD1 (6 bases). There are 14 residues in the CDR3. Trimming removed 6 bases at V and 8 bases at J, with 14 bases between. Germline assignment: CDR1 SNHLY and CDR2 FYNNEI. The CDR3 region is CASSTGNWDSPLHF. The CDR3 DNA is TGTGCCAGCAGCACAGGGAATTGGGATTCACCCCTCCACTTT.

The rearrangement uses TRBV10-2 and TRBJ2-3; tentative D call: TRBD2 (6 bases). Germline V gives CDR1 WSHSY, CDR2 SAAADI. V was clipped by 6 bases and J by 0 bases, with 7 bases between them. The CDR3 has 13 amino acids. CDR3: CASSGGSTDTQYF. CDR3 coding DNA: TGCGCCAGCAGCGGGGGAAGCACAGATACGCAGTATTTT.

The CDR3 is CASSDFASGGAHAEQYF. The CDR3 DNA reads TGTGCCAGCAGTGACTTTGCGAGCGGGGGGGCCCATGCCGAGCAGTACTTC. This chain joins TRBV25-1 and TRBJ2-7; 10 bases are shared with TRBD2. With V trimmed by 3 bases and J by 6 bases, 14 bases remained unmatched. The CDR3 has 17 residues. Germline V gene data show CDR1 as MGHDK and CDR2 as SYGVNS.

The chain joins TRBV6-1 to TRBJ1-1, with 8 positions matching TRBD1. The germline CDR1 and CDR2 sequences are MNHNS and SASEGT. With V trimmed by 9 bases and J by 0 bases, 9 bases remained unmatched. The length of the CDR3 is 15 residues. The CDR3 loop reads CASMRQGIMNTEAFF. CDR3 nucleotide sequence: TGTGCCAGTATGAGACAGGGGATCATGAACACTGAAGCTTTCTTT.

As for this clone: This same CDR3 is encoded by further DNA sequences in the sample. V usage is TRBV5-1 and J usage is TRBJ2-5; D remains ambiguous. V was pared by 0 bases and J by 2 bases, with 5 bases between. Germline V gives CDR1 SGHRS, CDR2 YFSETQ. CDR3 length: 13 amino acids. The CDR3 spells CASSLGGQETQYF. Written as DNA, the CDR3 is TGCGCCAGCAGCTTGGGAGGACAAGAGACCCAGTACTTC. The whole variable domain, remainder taken from reference TRBV5-1 and TRBJ2-5, is KAGVTQTPRYLIKTRGQQVTLSCSPISGHRSVSWYQQTPGQGLQFLFEYFSETQRNKGNFPGRFSGRQFSNSRSEMNVSTLELGDSALYLCASSLGGQETQYFGPGTRLLVL.